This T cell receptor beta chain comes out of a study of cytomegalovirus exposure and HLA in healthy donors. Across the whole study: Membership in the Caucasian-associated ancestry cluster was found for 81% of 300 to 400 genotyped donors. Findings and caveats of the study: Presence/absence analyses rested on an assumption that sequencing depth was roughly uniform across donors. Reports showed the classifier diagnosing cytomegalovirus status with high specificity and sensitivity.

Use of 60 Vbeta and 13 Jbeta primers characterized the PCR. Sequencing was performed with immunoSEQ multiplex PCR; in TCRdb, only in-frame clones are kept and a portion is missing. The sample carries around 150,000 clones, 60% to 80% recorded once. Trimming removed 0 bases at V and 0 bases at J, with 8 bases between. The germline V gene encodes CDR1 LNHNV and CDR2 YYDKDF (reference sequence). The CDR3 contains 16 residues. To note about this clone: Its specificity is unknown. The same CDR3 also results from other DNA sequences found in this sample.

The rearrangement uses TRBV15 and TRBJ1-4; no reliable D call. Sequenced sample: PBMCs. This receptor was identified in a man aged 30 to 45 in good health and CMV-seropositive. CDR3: CATSRDLTATNEKLFF. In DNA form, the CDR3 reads TGTGCCACCAGCAGAGATCTAACAGCAACTAATGAAAAACTGTTTTTT.